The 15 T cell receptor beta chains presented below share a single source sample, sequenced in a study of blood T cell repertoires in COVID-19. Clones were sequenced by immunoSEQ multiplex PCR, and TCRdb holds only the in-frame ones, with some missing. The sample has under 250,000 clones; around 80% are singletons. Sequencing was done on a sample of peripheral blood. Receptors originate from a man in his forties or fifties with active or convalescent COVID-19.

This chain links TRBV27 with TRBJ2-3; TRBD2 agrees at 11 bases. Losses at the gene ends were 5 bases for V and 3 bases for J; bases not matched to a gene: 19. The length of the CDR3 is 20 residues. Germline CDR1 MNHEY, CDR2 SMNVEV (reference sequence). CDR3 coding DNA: TGTGCCAGCAGTCTCCTAAGACTAGCGGGGAAAAGGAACTTAACAGATACGCAGTATTTT. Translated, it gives CASSLLRLAGKRNLTDTQYF.

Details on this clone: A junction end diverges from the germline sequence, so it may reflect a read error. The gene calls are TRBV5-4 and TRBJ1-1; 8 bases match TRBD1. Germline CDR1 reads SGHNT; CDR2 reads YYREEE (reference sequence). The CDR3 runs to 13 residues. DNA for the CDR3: TGTGCCAGCAGCTGGTGGGGGGACAGGCTCTTCGCGTTT. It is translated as CASSWWGDRLFAF.

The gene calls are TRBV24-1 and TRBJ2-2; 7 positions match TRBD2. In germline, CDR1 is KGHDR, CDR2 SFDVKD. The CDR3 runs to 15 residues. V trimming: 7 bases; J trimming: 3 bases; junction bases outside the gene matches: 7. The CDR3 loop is CATSDRDYYTGELFF. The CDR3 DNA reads TGTGCCACCAGCGACCGGGACTACTACACCGGGGAGCTGTTTTTT.

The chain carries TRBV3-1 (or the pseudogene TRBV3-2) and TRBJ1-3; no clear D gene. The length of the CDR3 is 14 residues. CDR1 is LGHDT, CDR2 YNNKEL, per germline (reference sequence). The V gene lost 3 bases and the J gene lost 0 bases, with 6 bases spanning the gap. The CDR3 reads CASSQSPSGNTIYF. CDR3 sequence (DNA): TGTGCCAGCAGCCAGTCTCCCTCTGGAAACACCATATATTTT.

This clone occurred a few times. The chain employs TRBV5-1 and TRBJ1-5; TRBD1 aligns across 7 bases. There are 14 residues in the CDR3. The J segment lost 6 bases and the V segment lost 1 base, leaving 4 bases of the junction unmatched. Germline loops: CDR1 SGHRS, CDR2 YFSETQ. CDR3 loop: CASSLTGAGQPQHF. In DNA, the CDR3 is TGCGCCAGCAGCTTGACAGGGGCGGGTCAGCCCCAGCATTTT. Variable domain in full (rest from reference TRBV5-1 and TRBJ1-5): KAGVTQTPRYLIKTRGQQVTLSCSPISGHRSVSWYQQTPGQGLQFLFEYFSETQRNKGNFPGRFSGRQFSNSRSEMNVSTLELGDSALYLCASSLTGAGQPQHFGDGTRLSIL.

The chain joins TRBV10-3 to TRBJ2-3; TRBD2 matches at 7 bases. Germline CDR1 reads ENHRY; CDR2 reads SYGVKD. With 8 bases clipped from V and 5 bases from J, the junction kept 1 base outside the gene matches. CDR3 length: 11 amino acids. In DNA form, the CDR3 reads TGTGCCATCGGGGGGGGAGATACGCAGTATTTT. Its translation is CAIGGGDTQYF.

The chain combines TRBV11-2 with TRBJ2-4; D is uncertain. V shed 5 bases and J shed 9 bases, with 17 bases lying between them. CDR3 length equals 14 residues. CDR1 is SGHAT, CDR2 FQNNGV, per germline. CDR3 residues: CASSPTTLKGIQYF. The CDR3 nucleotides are TGTGCCAGCAGCCCAACGACACTTAAAGGCATTCAGTACTTC.

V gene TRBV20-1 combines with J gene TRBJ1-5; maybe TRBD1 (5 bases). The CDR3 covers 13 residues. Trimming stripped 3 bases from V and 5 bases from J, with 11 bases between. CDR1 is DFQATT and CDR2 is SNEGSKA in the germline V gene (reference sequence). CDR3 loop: CSASLGGDQPQHF. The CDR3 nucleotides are TGCAGTGCTAGTCTGGGGGGAGATCAGCCCCAGCATTTT.

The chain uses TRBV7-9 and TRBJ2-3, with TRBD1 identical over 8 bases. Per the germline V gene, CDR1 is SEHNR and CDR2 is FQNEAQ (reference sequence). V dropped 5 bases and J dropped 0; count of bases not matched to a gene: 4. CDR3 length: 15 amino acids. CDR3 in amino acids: CASSPTGGSTDTQYF. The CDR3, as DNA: TGTGCCAGCAGCCCCACAGGGGGTAGCACAGATACGCAGTATTTT.

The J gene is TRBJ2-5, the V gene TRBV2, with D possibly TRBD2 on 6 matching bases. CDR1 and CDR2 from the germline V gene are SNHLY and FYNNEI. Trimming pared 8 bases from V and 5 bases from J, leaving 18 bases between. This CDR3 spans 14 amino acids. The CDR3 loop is CASGSTGGGETQYF. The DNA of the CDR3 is TGTGCCAGCGGAAGTACAGGTGGGGGGGAGACCCAGTACTTC.

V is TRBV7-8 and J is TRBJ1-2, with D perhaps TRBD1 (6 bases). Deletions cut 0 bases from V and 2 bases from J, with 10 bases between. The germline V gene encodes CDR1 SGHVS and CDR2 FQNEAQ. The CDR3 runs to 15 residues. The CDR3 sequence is CASSLAGDRNYGYTF. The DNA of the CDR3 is TGTGCCAGCAGCTTAGCCGGAGACAGGAACTATGGCTACACCTTC.

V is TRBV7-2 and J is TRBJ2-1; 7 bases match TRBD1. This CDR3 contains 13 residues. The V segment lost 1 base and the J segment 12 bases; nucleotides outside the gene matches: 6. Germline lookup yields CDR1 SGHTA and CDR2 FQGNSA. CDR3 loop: CASSLVDRTGQFF. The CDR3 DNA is TGTGCCAGCAGCTTAGTTGACCGGACAGGGCAGTTCTTC. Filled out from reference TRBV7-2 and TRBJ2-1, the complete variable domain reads GAGVSQSPSNKVTEKGKDVELRCDPISGHTALYWYRQSLGQGLEFLIYFQGNSAPDKSGLPSDRFSAERTGGSVSTLTIQRTQQEDSAVYLCASSLVDRTGQFFGPGTRLTVL.

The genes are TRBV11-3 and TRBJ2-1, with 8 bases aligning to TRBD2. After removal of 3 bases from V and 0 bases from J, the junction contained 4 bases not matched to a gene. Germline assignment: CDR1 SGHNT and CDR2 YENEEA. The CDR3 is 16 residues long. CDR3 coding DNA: TGTGCCAGCAGCTTGAGCGGGAGCCACTCCTACAATGAGCAGTTCTTC. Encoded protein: CASSLSGSHSYNEQFF.

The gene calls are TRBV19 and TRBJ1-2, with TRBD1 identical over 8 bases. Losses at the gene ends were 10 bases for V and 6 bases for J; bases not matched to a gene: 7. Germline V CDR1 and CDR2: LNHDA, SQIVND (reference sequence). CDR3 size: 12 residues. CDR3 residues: CATKDRANGYTF. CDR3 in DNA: TGTGCCACTAAGGACAGGGCCAATGGCTACACCTTC.

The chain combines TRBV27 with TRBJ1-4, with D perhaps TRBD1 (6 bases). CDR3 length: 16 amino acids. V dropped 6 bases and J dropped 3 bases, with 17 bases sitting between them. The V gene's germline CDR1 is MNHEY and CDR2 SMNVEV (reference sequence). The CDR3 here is CASSPRGGAANEKLFF. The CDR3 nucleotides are TGTGCCAGCAGCCCCCGTGGGGGGGCAGCTAATGAAAAACTGTTTTTT.